The 17 T cell receptor beta chains in this list originate from one sample, sequenced in a study of naive and memory T cell subsets. An equimolar mix of two oligonucleotides served as the beta constant-region primer for TRBC1 and TRBC2. MiXCR was run by TCRdb on the UMI-ligation and nested PCR reads, yielding one entry per CDR3 protein. The repertoire has 70,000 to 95,000 distinct CDR3 sequences, about 7% of them found once; the top ten carry 1.5% to 2%. The sample taken for sequencing was central memory CD4+ T cells from blood. Receptors originate from a human donor in good health.

This clonotype was counted ten times or more. The chain uses TRBV28 and TRBJ1-5; D not resolved. The CDR3 runs to 12 residues. Deletions cut 8 bases from V and 1 base from J, with 6 bases between. Germline assignment: CDR1 MDHEN and CDR2 SYDVKM. The CDR3 sequence is CASLMSNQPQHF. The CDR3 DNA reads TGTGCCAGCCTCATGAGCAATCAGCCCCAGCATTTT. Full variable domain (outside the CDR3, taken from reference TRBV28 and TRBJ1-5): DVKVTQSSRYLVKRTGEKVFLECVQDMDHENMFWYRQDPGLGLRLIYFSYDVKMKEKGDIPEGYSVSREKKERFSLILESASTNQTSMYLCASLMSNQPQHFGDGTRLSIL.

Ten or more counts support this clonotype. The gene calls are TRBV5-1 and TRBJ1-3, with TRBD1 as a possible D gene (6 bases). Germline V gene sequence: CDR1 SGHRS, CDR2 YFSETQ. V was trimmed by 0 bases and J by 1 base, leaving 14 bases between them. CDR3 size: 17 residues. The CDR3 nucleotides are TGCGCCAGCAGCTTGGGGGGGCCAACATCTTCTGGAAACACCATATATTTT. Its protein product is CASSLGGPTSSGNTIYF.

A note on this clonotype: A much larger clone lies one base from this, so it may be a read error. The rearrangement joins TRBV6-2 or TRBV6-3 to TRBJ2-5; 10 nucleotides align to TRBD2. The germline V gene encodes CDR1 MNHEY and CDR2 SVGEGT. The V and J ends lost 4 bases and 7 bases, in that order; junction bases with no gene match: 9. This CDR3 has 15 amino acids. The CDR3 reads CASSSTSGDRGTQYF. Written as DNA, the CDR3 is TGTGCCAGCAGTTCCACTAGCGGGGACCGCGGGACCCAGTACTTC.

This clonotype was seen at least ten times. A read error may account for a junction end that differs from germline. The chain recombines TRBV6-5 with TRBJ1-5; the D is unclear. The germline CDR1 and CDR2 sequences are MNHEY and SVGAGI. The CDR3 is made up of 13 amino acids. The CDR3 nucleotides read TGTGCCAGCAGTACGGAAGGCAAGCAGCCCCAGCATTTT. Protein: CASSTEGKQPQHF.

This chain uses TRBV20-1 with TRBJ2-3; 12 bases are shared with TRBD2. CDR3 size: 16 residues. Germline loops: CDR1 DFQATT, CDR2 SNEGSKA (reference sequence). Trimming took 6 bases from V and 2 from J; bases not matched to a gene: 9. The CDR3 reads CSAITSGRKSTDTQYF. Written as DNA, the CDR3 is TGCAGTGCCATAACTAGCGGGAGGAAGTCCACAGATACGCAGTATTTT.

This clonotype was found many times. The J gene is TRBJ1-5, the V gene TRBV7-2; D call uncertain. V gave up 2 bases and J gave up 0 bases, with 14 bases separating them. Germline V gene lookup returns CDR1 SGHTA and CDR2 FQGNSA. The CDR3 sequence is 17 residues long. The CDR3 spells CASSLRGSSNSNQPQHF. CDR3 bases: TGTGCCAGCAGCTTACGAGGGTCGAGTAATAGCAATCAGCCCCAGCATTTT.

This clonotype was counted ten times or more. The V call is TRBV20-1, the J call TRBJ2-3; 14 bases line up with TRBD2. CDR1 DFQATT and CDR2 SNEGSKA come from the germline V gene (reference sequence). With 1 base clipped from V and 0 bases from J, the junction kept 21 bases outside the gene matches. The CDR3 totals 23 residues. For the CDR3, the DNA is TGCAGTGCTAGAGTTGAGGGGACCCTTATGACTAGCGGGAGGGGAGCTAGCACAGATACGCAGTATTTT. Translated, it gives CSARVEGTLMTSGRGASTDTQYF.

This clonotype has a count of ten or more. This chain links TRBV30 with TRBJ1-5, with 7 bases lining up with TRBD1. Trimming removed 5 bases from V and 6 bases from J; junction bases left unmatched: 10. From germline, CDR1 is GTSNPN and CDR2 SVGIG (reference sequence). CDR3 length: 14 amino acids. CDR3 region: CAWGGRTGSQPQHF. The CDR3 DNA reads TGTGCCTGGGGGGGGAGGACAGGTTCTCAGCCCCAGCATTTT.

This clonotype was seen ten or more times. The chain uses TRBV27 and TRBJ2-7, with 7 bases lining up with TRBD2. V lost 2 bases to trimming and J lost 1 base; unmatched junction nucleotides: 5. Looked up from germline, CDR1 is MNHEY and CDR2 is SMNVEV (reference sequence). The CDR3 spans 15 residues. The CDR3 DNA sequence: TGTGCCAGCAGTTTAGCGGGAGTCGTTTCCTACGAGCAGTACTTC. Translated, it gives CASSLAGVVSYEQYF.

This clonotype was seen a handful of times. The chain couples TRBV7-2 to TRBJ2-3; D call uncertain. CDR1 and CDR2 from the germline V gene are SGHTA and FQGNSA. Trimming took 2 bases from V and 0 from J, leaving 9 bases between them. This CDR3 is 15 amino acids long. The CDR3 region is CASSLSLDSTDTQYF. DNA of the CDR3: TGTGCCAGCAGCTTAAGTCTGGACAGCACAGATACGCAGTATTTT.

This clonotype was seen repeatedly, ten times or more. V and J are TRBV30 and TRBJ1-3, with D possibly matching TRBD1 (5 bases). This CDR3 is built from 13 residues. Germline CDR1 GTSNPN, CDR2 SVGIG (reference sequence). Trimming left V 2 bases short and J 4 bases short, with 9 bases between. CDR3 residues: CAWSSGKGNTIYF. The CDR3 DNA sequence: TGTGCCTGGAGTTCAGGGAAAGGAAACACCATATATTTT.

The chain links TRBV20-1 to TRBJ2-1, with D possibly TRBD2 on 6 matching bases. Trimming pared 6 bases from V and 0 bases from J, leaving 12 bases between. Germline CDR1 DFQATT, CDR2 SNEGSKA (reference sequence). CDR3 length equals 14 residues. CDR3 amino acids: CSAWRLGSYNEQFF. DNA for the CDR3: TGCAGTGCCTGGCGACTAGGCTCCTACAATGAGCAGTTCTTC.

This clonotype has a count of ten or more. J is TRBJ1-2 and V is TRBV27; maybe TRBD1 (6 bases). The ends were cut back, 8 bases at V and 8 bases at J, with 18 bases in the middle. CDR1 and CDR2 from the germline V gene are MNHEY and SMNVEV (reference sequence). The CDR3 has 13 residues. The CDR3 DNA is TGTGCCAGCGGGGGGGGCCCGACTAGGGGCTACACCTTC. Translated, it gives CASGGGPTRGYTF.

At least ten counts were recorded for this clonotype. This chain links TRBV14 with TRBJ2-3, with TRBD2 as a possible D gene (5 bases). CDR1 is SGHDN, CDR2 FVKESK, per germline. The CDR3 consists of 13 residues. Trimming removed 3 bases at V and 5 bases at J, with 9 bases between. CDR3 sequence (DNA): TGTGCCAGCAGCCAGAGACGGGGAGATACGCAGTATTTT. This encodes CASSQRRGDTQYF.

V gene TRBV24-1 combines with J gene TRBJ2-3; D may match TRBD1 or TRBD2 (5 bases each). There are 11 residues in the CDR3. Deletions cut 5 bases from V and 10 bases from J, with 9 bases between. Germline loops: CDR1 KGHDR, CDR2 SFDVKD. This CDR3 is CATSGGMAQYF. The CDR3 nucleotides are TGTGCCACCAGTGGGGGGATGGCGCAGTATTTT.

This clonotype was seen ten or more times. The gene calls are TRBV15 and TRBJ2-3, with no clear D. V dropped 1 base and J dropped 6 bases, with 5 bases sitting between them. Germline V gene sequence: CDR1 LNHNV, CDR2 YYDKDF (reference sequence). The CDR3 sequence is 12 residues long. The chain's CDR3 is CATSRAADTQYF. In DNA form, the CDR3 reads TGTGCCACCAGCAGAGCGGCGGATACGCAGTATTTT.

This clonotype was recorded many times. This chain connects TRBV12-3 or TRBV12-4 to TRBJ2-1; D might be TRBD1 or TRBD2, each matching 5 bases. V shed 5 bases and J shed 6 bases, with 14 bases lying between them. This CDR3 contains 14 residues. DNA of the CDR3: TGTGCCAGCAGTCGAGACGGGACCACCAATGAGCAGTTCTTC. Translating it yields CASSRDGTTNEQFF.